This T cell receptor (beta chain) was identified in a study of T cell responses to AZD1222 COVID-19 vaccine. The CDR3 consists of 19 residues. V shed 2 bases and J 5 bases; nucleotides not matched to a gene: 18. CDR1 and CDR2 (germline): SGHRS, YFSETQ. General study findings and limits: After two AZD1222 doses, spike-specific TCR breadth and depth rose versus day 0.

Produced via immunoSEQ multiplex PCR; TCRdb's table is partial and in-frame only. The sample carries about 130,000 clones, just under 95% recorded once. Of note for this clone: Its cognate antigen is unknown.

The material sequenced was peripheral blood, taken 28 days after the second AZD1222 dose. The origin of this receptor is an adult who received the AZD1222 COVID-19 vaccine. The chain recombines TRBV5-1 with TRBJ2-2; 7 nucleotides line up with TRBD2. The CDR3, as DNA: TGCGCCAGCAGCTTTCGCCCCGTAAGCCTAACAGCGGGAACCGGGGAGCTGTTTTTT. Amino acids: CASSFRPVSLTAGTGELFF.